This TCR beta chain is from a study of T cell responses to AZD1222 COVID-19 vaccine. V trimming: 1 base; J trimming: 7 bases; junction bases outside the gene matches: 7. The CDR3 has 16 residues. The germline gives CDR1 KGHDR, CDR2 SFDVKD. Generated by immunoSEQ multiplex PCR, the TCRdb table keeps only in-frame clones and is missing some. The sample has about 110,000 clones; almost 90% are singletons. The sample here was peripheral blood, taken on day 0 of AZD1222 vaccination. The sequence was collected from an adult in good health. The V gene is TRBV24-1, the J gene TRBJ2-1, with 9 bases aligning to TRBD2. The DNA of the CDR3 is TGTGCCACCAGTGATTTTGGTAGCGGGAGTGCGAATGAGCAGTTCTTC. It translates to CATSDFGSGSANEQFF.